This T cell receptor (beta chain) was captured by sequencing in a study of blood T cell repertoires in COVID-19. Turning to the study itself: The study drew acute and convalescent COVID-19 samples from the United States, Italy and Spain. T cells, B-cell-depleted T cells, or PBMCs supplied cDNA or gDNA.

The CDR3 length is 15 residues. The V end was cut by 0 bases, the J end by 0 bases, with 8 bases between. Looked up from germline, CDR1 is SGHAT and CDR2 is FQNNGV. Authors' analysis steps: The authors estimated nucleated cell counts from reference gene primer amplification. Data came from immunoSEQ multiplex PCR; TCRdb stores just in-frame clones and leaves some out. V and J calls and clone size follow that table, whereas D and trimming were derived from the DNA. The sample has approximately 260,000 clones, more than 80% seen once; the top ten hold roughly 3.3%. The V call is TRBV11-2, the J call TRBJ1-1; D is uncertain. The source is a woman in her thirties or forties with acute or convalescent COVID-19. The material sequenced was peripheral blood. CDR3 coding DNA: TGTGCCAGCAGCTTAGATTCAGCGGTGAACACTGAAGCTTTCTTT. Amino acid sequence: CASSLDSAVNTEAFF.